What follows are 18 T cell receptor beta chains derived from one specimen sequenced in a study of blood T cells in healthy people across ages. For the second PCR, which ran for about 7 to 11 cycles, a sample-barcoded 5' primer and a J-beta primer mix were used. Each CDR3 protein gets one entry after TCRdb re-called the 5' RACE reads with MiXCR. The sample has approximately 810,000 distinct CDR3 sequences; about 34% are singletons. Sequencing was carried out using blood. The source is a man younger than 30 in good health.

This sequence joins TRBV11-2 and TRBJ2-2; 7 bases match TRBD2. CDR1 and CDR2 (germline): SGHAT, FQNNGV. The CDR3 loop spans 15 amino acids. V was clipped by 4 bases and J by 7 bases; unmatched bases: 9. This CDR3 reads CASSSARGEGGELFF. The CDR3 region has the DNA TGTGCCAGCAGCTCCGCCCGGGGGGAAGGCGGGGAGCTGTTTTTT.

This clonotype occurred many times. This chain joins TRBV5-1 and TRBJ2-4; a weak D match, TRBD1 (5 bases). The CDR3 has 15 amino acids. The germline V gene encodes CDR1 SGHRS and CDR2 YFSETQ. V was clipped by 4 bases and J by 6 bases, with 17 bases between them. The CDR3 DNA reads TGCGCCAGCAGCATAACCTCTACAGGTCCAAACATTCAGTACTTC. The encoded protein is CASSITSTGPNIQYF.

In this sample, this clonotype turned up a few times. The chain links TRBV12-3 or TRBV12-4 to TRBJ2-7; 12 bases match TRBD1. V gave up 6 bases and J gave up 6 bases; unmatched junction bases: 12. CDR3 length equals 16 residues. The CDR3 is CASSPTEGQGAGEQYF. CDR3 in DNA: TGTGCCAGCAGCCCAACCGAGGGACAGGGGGCCGGCGAGCAGTACTTC.

The chain uses TRBV19 and TRBJ1-5; no firm D call. Germline assignment: CDR1 LNHDA and CDR2 SQIVND (reference sequence). Trimming removed 0 bases from V and 4 bases from J, with 4 bases in between. This CDR3 is built from 13 residues. The CDR3: CASSIERNQPQHF. The CDR3 DNA reads TGTGCCAGTAGTATAGAACGGAATCAGCCCCAGCATTTT.

This clonotype was seen at least ten times. The genes are TRBV3-1 and TRBJ2-4; D may be TRBD1 or TRBD2 (6 bases each). Germline V gene sequence: CDR1 LGHDT, CDR2 YNNKEL (reference sequence). V was clipped by 0 bases and J by 3 bases, with 9 bases between them. The CDR3 has 15 amino acids. CDR3 DNA: TGTGCCAGCAGCCAAGAAGGGGGGCGCAAAAACATTCAGTACTTC. Amino acid sequence: CASSQEGGRKNIQYF.

The chain recombines TRBV7-9 with TRBJ1-4; D call uncertain. Germline V CDR1 and CDR2: SEHNR, FQNEAQ (reference sequence). V dropped 8 bases and J dropped 5 bases, with 12 bases sitting between them. The CDR3 spans 13 residues. CDR3 sequence: CASLKEPNEKLFF. The CDR3 DNA reads as TGTGCCAGCCTTAAGGAGCCAAATGAAAAACTGTTTTTT.

This clonotype was picked up a small number of times. The chain is built from TRBV4-3 and TRBJ2-5; D might be TRBD1 (5 bases). The germline V gene has CDR1 LGHNA and CDR2 YSLEER. V was cut by 2 bases and J by 1 base, with 8 bases left in between. The CDR3 sequence is 14 residues long. For the CDR3, the DNA is TGCGCCAGCAGCCAACGACAGCCCCAAGAGACCCAGTACTTC. It codes for CASSQRQPQETQYF.

The CDR3 DNA reads TGTGCCAGCAGCTTATCCACCGGGGCCCAAGAGACCCAGTACTTC. Encoded protein: CASSLSTGAQETQYF. The V call is TRBV13, the J call TRBJ2-5; D is tentatively TRBD1 or TRBD2 (5 bases each). This CDR3 is 15 amino acids long. From germline, CDR1 is PRHDT and CDR2 FYEKMQ (reference sequence). Between the trimmed V and J ends, which lost 2 bases and 1 base, there was a span of 11 bases.

V gene TRBV18 combines with J gene TRBJ1-2; 7 positions agree with TRBD1. Germline values: CDR1 KGHSH, CDR2 LQKENI. The CDR3 extends over 16 amino acids. Unmatched junction bases numbered 9, after V lost 2 bases and J lost 3 bases. This CDR3 is CASSPEGTVGYYGYTF. The DNA of the CDR3 is TGTGCCAGCTCACCAGAAGGGACAGTCGGGTACTATGGCTACACCTTC. The full variable domain, its missing parts supplied by reference TRBV18 and TRBJ1-2, is NAGVMQNPRHLVRRRGQEARLRCSPMKGHSHVYWYRQLPEEGLKFMVYLQKENIIDESGMPKERFSAEFPKEGPSILRIQQVVRGDSAAYFCASSPEGTVGYYGYTFGSGTRLTVV.

The count of this clonotype is one. The chain recombines TRBV12-3 or TRBV12-4 with TRBJ2-2; TRBD2 aligns across 7 bases. Trimming at V came to 6 bases and at J to 3 bases, leaving 10 bases not matched to a gene. This CDR3 contains 16 residues. CDR3 coding DNA: TGTGCCAGCAGCCTGGGAGGGAGGGGATACACCGGGGAGCTGTTTTTT. Translated, it gives CASSLGGRGYTGELFF.

The chain joins TRBV12-3 or TRBV12-4 to TRBJ2-1, with 10 bases fitting TRBD1. This CDR3 spans 13 amino acids. The V gene end was trimmed by 4 bases and the J gene end by 6 bases; junction bases not matched to a gene: 0. CDR3 region: CASSWTGGNEQFF. For the CDR3, the DNA is TGTGCCAGCAGTTGGACAGGGGGCAATGAGCAGTTCTTC.

This clonotype has more than one count but fewer than ten. The chain uses TRBV14 and TRBJ2-3; no clear D gene. V shed 0 bases and J shed 0 bases, with 10 bases lying between them. This CDR3 is 16 amino acids long. The germline CDR1 and CDR2 sequences are SGHDN and FVKESK. CDR3: CASSQDVAVSTDTQYF. CDR3 sequence (DNA): TGTGCCAGCAGCCAAGACGTGGCAGTGAGCACAGATACGCAGTATTTT.

The V gene is TRBV9, the J gene TRBJ2-3; D gene unclear. The germline CDR1 and CDR2 sequences are SGDLS and YYNGEE. This CDR3 region has 14 residues. Trimming left V 5 bases short and J 1 base short, with 11 bases between. The CDR3 nucleotides are TGTGCCAGCAGTATCAAGCCGCGCACAGATACGCAGTATTTT. This codes for CASSIKPRTDTQYF.

This clonotype has more than one count but fewer than ten. This chain uses TRBV6-6 with TRBJ2-5, with D perhaps matching TRBD2 (6 bases). The CDR3 has 16 amino acids. V lost 6 bases to trimming and J lost 5 bases, with 22 bases between them. Germline CDR1 reads MNHNY; CDR2 reads SVGAGI (reference sequence). CDR3 amino acids: CASSSPGTGWEETQYF. CDR3 nucleotide sequence: TGTGCCAGCAGCAGTCCCGGGACTGGTTGGGAGGAGACCCAGTACTTC.

The chain recombines TRBV2 with TRBJ2-2; TRBD1 is a possible D gene (5 bases). The CDR3 loop spans 14 amino acids. V dropped 5 bases and J dropped 3 bases, with 10 bases sitting between them. Germline CDR1 reads SNHLY; CDR2 reads FYNNEI. The CDR3 bases are TGTGCCAGCAGTTGGACACAACACACCGGGGAGCTGTTTTTT. Its translation: CASSWTQHTGELFF.

The chain is built from TRBV4-1 and TRBJ2-2, with TRBD1 matching 9 bases. The V gene end was trimmed by 3 bases and the J gene end by 3 bases; junction bases not matched to a gene: 11. Germline CDR1 is MGHRA and CDR2 is YSYEKL. The CDR3 length is 18 residues. CDR3 nucleotides: TGCGCCAGCAGCCACGGAGGACAGGGGAAGAAGTACACCGGGGAGCTGTTTTTT. This sequence encodes CASSHGGQGKKYTGELFF.

Only a few counts were recorded for this clonotype. The chain is built from TRBV6-5 and TRBJ2-7; D is ambiguous. The CDR3 is 12 residues long. Trimming removed 3 bases at V and 9 bases at J, with 12 bases between. Germline CDR1 reads MNHEY; CDR2 reads SVGAGI. CDR3 coding DNA: TGTGCCAGCAGTTATGGGTCGACGGGGCAGTACTTC. Translation gives CASSYGSTGQYF.

The chain uses TRBV9 and TRBJ2-1; D is tentatively TRBD1 or TRBD2 (5 bases each). The end of the DNA fits TRBJ2-7 better, so the J call may be wrong. There are 16 residues in the CDR3. Germline CDR1 is SGDLS and CDR2 is YYNGEE. The CDR3 region has the DNA TGTGCCAGCAGCGTAGGCGGTGGGGGAGAGGGTAATGAGCAGTACTTC. This translates into CASSVGGGGEGNEQYF.